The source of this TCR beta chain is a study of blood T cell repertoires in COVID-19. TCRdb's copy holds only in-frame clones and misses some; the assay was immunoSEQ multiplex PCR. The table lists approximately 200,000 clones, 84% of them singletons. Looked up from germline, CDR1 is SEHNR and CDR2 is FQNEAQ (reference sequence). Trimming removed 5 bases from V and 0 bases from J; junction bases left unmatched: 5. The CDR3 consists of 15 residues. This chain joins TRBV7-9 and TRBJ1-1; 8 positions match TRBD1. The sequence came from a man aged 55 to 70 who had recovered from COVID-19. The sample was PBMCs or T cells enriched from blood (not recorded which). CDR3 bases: TGTGCCAGCAGCCACCCGACAGGGGTGAACACTGAAGCTTTCTTT. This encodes CASSHPTGVNTEAFF.